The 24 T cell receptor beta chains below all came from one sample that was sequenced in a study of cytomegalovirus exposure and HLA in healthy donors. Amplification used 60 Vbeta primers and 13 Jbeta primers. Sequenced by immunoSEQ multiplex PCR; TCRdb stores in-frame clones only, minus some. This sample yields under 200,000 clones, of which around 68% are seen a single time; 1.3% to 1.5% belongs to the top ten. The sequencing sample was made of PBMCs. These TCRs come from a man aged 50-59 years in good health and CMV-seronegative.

The CDR3 here is CASSQDRGRGEKLFF. As DNA, the CDR3 is TGCGCCAGCAGCCAGGATAGGGGGCGAGGTGAAAAACTGTTTTTT. The genes are TRBV5-1 and TRBJ1-4; 7 positions match TRBD1. Germline CDR1 and CDR2: SGHRS and YFSETQ. V was pared by 4 bases and J by 7 bases, with 10 bases of the junction left unmatched. This CDR3 has 15 residues. Filled out from reference TRBV5-1 and TRBJ1-4, the complete variable domain reads KAGVTQTPRYLIKTRGQQVTLSCSPISGHRSVSWYQQTPGQGLQFLFEYFSETQRNKGNFPGRFSGRQFSNSRSEMNVSTLELGDSALYLCASSQDRGRGEKLFFGSGTQLSVL.

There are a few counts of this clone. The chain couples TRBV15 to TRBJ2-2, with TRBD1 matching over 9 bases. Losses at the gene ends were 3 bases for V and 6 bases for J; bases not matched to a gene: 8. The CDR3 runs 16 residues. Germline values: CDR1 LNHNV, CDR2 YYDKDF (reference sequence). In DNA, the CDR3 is TGTGCCACCAGCAGGTCCGGGACAGGGATACCCGGGGAGCTGTTTTTT. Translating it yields CATSRSGTGIPGELFF.

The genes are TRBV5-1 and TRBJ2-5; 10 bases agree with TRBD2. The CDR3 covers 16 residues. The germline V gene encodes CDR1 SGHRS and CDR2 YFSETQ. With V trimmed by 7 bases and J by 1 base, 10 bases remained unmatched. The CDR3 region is CASCLAGARRQETQYF. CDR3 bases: TGCGCCAGCTGTCTAGCGGGGGCCCGACGCCAAGAGACCCAGTACTTC.

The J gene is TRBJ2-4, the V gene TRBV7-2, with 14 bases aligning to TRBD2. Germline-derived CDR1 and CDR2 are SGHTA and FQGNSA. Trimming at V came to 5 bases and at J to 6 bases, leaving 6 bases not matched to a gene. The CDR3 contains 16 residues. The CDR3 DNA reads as TGTGCCAGCAGCCTCGGACTAGCGGGGGGCTTAAACATTCAGTACTTC. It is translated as CASSLGLAGGLNIQYF.

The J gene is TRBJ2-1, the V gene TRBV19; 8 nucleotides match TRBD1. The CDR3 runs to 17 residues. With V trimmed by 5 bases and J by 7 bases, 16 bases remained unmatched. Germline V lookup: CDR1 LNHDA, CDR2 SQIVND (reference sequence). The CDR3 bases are TGTGCCAGTAGTTTCCCCGAGACAGGGGCGCCACGGAATGAGCAGTTCTTC. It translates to CASSFPETGAPRNEQFF. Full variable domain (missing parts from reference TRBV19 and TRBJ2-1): DGGITQSPKYLFRKEGQNVTLSCEQNLNHDAMYWYRQDPGQGLRLIYYSQIVNDFQKGDIAEGYSVSREKKESFPLTVTSAQKNPTAFYLCASSFPETGAPRNEQFFGPGTRLTVL.

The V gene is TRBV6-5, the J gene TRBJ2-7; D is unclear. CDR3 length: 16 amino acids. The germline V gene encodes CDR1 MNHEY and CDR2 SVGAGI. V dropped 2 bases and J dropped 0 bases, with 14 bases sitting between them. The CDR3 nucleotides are TGTGCCAGCAGTTACGATATCCGACAAAACTCCTACGAGCAGTACTTC. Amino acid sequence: CASSYDIRQNSYEQYF.

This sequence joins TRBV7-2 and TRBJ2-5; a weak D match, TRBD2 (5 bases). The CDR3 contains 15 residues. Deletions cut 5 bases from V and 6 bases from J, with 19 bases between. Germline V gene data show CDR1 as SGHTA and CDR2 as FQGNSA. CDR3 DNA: TGTGCCAGCAGCATTCGAAGCGGCCTCCCCCAGACCCAGTACTTC. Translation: CASSIRSGLPQTQYF.

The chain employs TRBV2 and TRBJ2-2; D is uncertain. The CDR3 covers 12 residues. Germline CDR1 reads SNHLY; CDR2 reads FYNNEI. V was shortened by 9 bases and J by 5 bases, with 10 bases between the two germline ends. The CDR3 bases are TGTGCCAGTCATGGAGTTACCGGGGAGCTGTTTTTT. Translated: CASHGVTGELFF.

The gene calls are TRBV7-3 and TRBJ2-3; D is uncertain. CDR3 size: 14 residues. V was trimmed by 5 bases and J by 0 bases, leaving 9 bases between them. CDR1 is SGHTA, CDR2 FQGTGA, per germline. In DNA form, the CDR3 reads TGTGCCAGCAGCGATAGAGCTAGCACAGATACGCAGTATTTT. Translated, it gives CASSDRASTDTQYF.

This chain's CDR3 is CASSLEGANEQYF. CDR3 DNA: TGTGCCAGCAGCTTAGAGGGGGCGAACGAGCAGTACTTC. The gene calls are TRBV5-6 and TRBJ2-7, with 7 nucleotides matching TRBD1. Germline V CDR1 and CDR2: SGHDT, YYEEEE. The CDR3 has 13 residues. V lost 2 bases to trimming and J lost 5 bases; unmatched junction nucleotides: 4.

This chain's CDR3 is CASSPLRTGYNEQFF. The CDR3 DNA sequence: TGTGCCAGCAGTCCGCTAAGGACAGGCTACAATGAGCAGTTCTTC. The chain recombines TRBV14 with TRBJ2-1, with TRBD1 identical over 7 bases. The CDR3 covers 15 residues. Germline trimming cut 6 bases from V and 3 bases from J; bases unmatched to any gene: 8. Germline CDR1 and CDR2: SGHDN and FVKESK.

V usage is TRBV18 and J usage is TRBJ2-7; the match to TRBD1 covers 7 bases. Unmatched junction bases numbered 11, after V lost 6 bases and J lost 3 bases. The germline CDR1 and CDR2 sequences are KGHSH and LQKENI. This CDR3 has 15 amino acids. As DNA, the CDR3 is TGTGCCAGCTCCACGGGACAGCCAGTACTCTACGAGCAGTACTTC. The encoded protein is CASSTGQPVLYEQYF.

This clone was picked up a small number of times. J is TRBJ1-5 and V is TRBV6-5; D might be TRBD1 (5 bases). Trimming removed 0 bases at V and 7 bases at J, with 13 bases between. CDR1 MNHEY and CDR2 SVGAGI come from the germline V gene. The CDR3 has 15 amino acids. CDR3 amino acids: CASSYSRGEGQPQHF. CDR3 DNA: TGTGCCAGCAGTTACTCGCGGGGGGAGGGACAGCCCCAGCATTTT.

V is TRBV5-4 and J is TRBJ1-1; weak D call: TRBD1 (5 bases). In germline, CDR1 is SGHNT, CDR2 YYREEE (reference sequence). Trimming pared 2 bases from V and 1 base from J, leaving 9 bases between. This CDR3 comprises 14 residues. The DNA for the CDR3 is TGTGCCAGCAGCTTTCGACAGAGGAACACTGAAGCTTTCTTT. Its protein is CASSFRQRNTEAFF.

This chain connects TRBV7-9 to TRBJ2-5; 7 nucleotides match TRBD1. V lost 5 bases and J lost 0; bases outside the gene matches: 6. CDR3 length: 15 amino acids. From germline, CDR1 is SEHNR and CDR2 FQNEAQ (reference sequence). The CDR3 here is CASSPRDSYQETQYF. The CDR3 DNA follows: TGTGCCAGCAGCCCGAGGGACAGCTACCAAGAGACCCAGTACTTC.

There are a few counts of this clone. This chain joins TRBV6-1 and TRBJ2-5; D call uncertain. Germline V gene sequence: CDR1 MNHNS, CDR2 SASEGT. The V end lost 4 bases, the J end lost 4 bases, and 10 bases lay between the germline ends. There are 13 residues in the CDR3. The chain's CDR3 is CASSARFSETQYF. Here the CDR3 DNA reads TGTGCCAGCAGTGCCCGTTTCTCAGAGACCCAGTACTTC.

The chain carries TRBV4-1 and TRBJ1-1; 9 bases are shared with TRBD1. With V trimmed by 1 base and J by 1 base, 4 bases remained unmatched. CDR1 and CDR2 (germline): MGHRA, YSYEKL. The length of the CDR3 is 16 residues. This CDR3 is CASSQVLGQGNTEAFF. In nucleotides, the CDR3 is TGCGCCAGCAGCCAAGTTTTGGGACAGGGGAACACTGAAGCTTTCTTT.

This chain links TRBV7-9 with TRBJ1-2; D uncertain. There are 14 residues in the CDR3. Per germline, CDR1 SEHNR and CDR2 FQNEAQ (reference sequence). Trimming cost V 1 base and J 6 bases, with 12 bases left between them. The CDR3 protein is CASSLEAGFNGYTF. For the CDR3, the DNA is TGTGCCAGCAGCTTAGAGGCGGGTTTCAATGGCTACACCTTC. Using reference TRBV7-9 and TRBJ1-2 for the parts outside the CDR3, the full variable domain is DTGVSQNPRHKITKRGQNVTFRCDPISEHNRLYWYRQTLGQGPEFLTYFQNEAQLEKSRLLSDRFSAERPKGSFSTLEIQRTEQGDSAMYLCASSLEAGFNGYTFGSGTRLTVV.

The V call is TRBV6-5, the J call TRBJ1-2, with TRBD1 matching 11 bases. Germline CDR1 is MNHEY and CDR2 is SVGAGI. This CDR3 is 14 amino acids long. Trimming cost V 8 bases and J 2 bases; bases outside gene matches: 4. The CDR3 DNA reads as TGTGCCAGCCTGGGACAGGGGGGAAACTATGGCTACACCTTC. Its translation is CASLGQGGNYGYTF.

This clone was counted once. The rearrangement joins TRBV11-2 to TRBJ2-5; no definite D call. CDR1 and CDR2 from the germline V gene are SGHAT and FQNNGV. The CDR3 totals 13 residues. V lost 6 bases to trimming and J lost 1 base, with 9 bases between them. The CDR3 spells CASRSTFQETQYF. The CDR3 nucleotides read TGTGCCAGCAGGTCTACCTTCCAAGAGACCCAGTACTTC.

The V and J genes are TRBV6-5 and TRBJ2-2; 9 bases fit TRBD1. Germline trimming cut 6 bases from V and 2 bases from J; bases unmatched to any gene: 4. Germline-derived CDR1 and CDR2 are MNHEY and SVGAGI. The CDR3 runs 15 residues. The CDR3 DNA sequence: TGTGCCAGCAGCATACAGGGGGCTAACACCGGGGAGCTGTTTTTT. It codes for CASSIQGANTGELFF.

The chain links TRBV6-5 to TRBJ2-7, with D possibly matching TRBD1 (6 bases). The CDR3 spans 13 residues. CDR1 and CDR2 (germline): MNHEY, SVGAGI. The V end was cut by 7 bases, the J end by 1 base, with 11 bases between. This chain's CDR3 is CASTPRGSYEQYF. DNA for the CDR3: TGTGCCAGCACCCCAAGGGGGTCCTACGAGCAGTACTTC.

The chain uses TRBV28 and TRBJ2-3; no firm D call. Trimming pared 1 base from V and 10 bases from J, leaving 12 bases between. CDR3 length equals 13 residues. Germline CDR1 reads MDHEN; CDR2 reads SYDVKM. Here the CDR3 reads CASSLYSVTAQYF. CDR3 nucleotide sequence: TGTGCCAGCAGTTTATATTCCGTCACGGCGCAGTATTTT.

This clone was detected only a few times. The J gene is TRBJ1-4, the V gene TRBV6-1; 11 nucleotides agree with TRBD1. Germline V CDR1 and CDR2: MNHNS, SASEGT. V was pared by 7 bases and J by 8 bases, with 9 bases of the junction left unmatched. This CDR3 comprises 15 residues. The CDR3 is CASKATGQGVEKLFF. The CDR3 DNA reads TGTGCCAGCAAAGCCACGGGACAGGGGGTAGAAAAACTGTTTTTT.